This T cell receptor beta chain is from a study of regulatory T cells in long-lasting Graves disease. Study overall: Positive TSH receptor antibodies alongside over 5 years of antithyroid drugs were what marked Graves' disease as persistent.

With iRepertoire HTBI primers and Arm-PCR of CDR3 regions, TCR beta libraries were built. TCRdb re-called the multiplex PCR reads through MiXCR, storing one row per CDR3 protein. The profile covers roughly 450,000 distinct CDR3 sequences, with roughly 20% appearing a single time and over 7.5% taken by the ten largest. Germline CDR1 is MGHRA and CDR2 is YSYEKL. The CDR3 runs 15 residues. V lost 4 bases, J lost 5 bases, and 17 bases lay in between. Sample time point: persistent/refractory GD, antithyroid drugs over 5 years with positive TRAb. Scientists built the TCR library using RNA that was extracted from PBMCs. This clonotype was observed at least ten times.

The input for sequencing was peripheral blood mononuclear cells (PBMCs), taken when the disease was refractory, from a patient treated with antithyroid drugs. This TCR derives from a female donor with Graves disease. V is TRBV4-1 and J is TRBJ2-5; either TRBD1 or TRBD2 may supply D (6 bases each). CDR3 in DNA: TGCGCCAGCAGCCTAGAAGGGGGGCGGGGTGAGACCCAGTACTTC. Translating gives CASSLEGGRGETQYF.